This T cell receptor (beta chain) was captured by sequencing in a study of T cell clonotyping in hematopoietic cell transplantation. Study-level background: Pretransplant recipient samples were taken after cytoreduction.

Looked up from germline, CDR1 is SGHTA and CDR2 is FQGNSA. This CDR3 spans 15 amino acids. Trimming pared 5 bases from V and 3 bases from J, leaving 14 bases between. As to this clone: Its antigen remains unknown.

Notes on the study in general: After transplant, recipient diversity fell while pathologically expanded clonotypes grew through day 180.

Time point indicated: recipient sample about 28 days before transplant, after cytoreduction. Blood collection times were about day -28 and days 30, 100, 180 posttransplant. This table comes from immunoSEQ multiplex PCR, and its TCRdb copy is limited to in-frame clones, with some not included. The repertoire holds about 47,000 clones, with roughly 80% as singletons. The input for sequencing was peripheral blood mononuclear cells, taken before stem cell transplant. The clonotype originates from a man in his fifties or sixties with myelodysplastic syndrome. Some clones in this sample may be carry-over from other donors' samples. The V call is TRBV7-2, the J call TRBJ2-4, with a tentative D call TRBD1 (6 bases). This CDR3 is CASSAQSGVKNIQYF. DNA of the CDR3: TGTGCCAGCAGCGCACAGTCAGGGGTCAAAAACATTCAGTACTTC.